One T cell receptor beta chain is described in this entry. The antigen is unknown. Clones were sequenced by immunoSEQ multiplex PCR, and TCRdb holds only the in-frame ones, with some missing. The sample includes 25,000 to 30,000 clones, approximately 90% of them seen just once. The sample comes from a study of OX40 agonist ivuxolimab in advanced cancers. As for the study in general: Treatment received earlier with anti-PD-1, anti-PD-L1 or anti-CTLA-4 agents was allowed, and under 50% had some.

Regarding the study as a whole: Expanded peripheral T-cell antigen specificity went undetermined.

If patients had autoimmune disease history or systemic immunosuppression, they were excluded. This CDR3 spans 16 amino acids. Germline V gene data show CDR1 as GTSNPN and CDR2 as SVGIG (reference sequence). The V and J ends lost 0 bases and 8 bases respectively, with 20 bases between them. The chain carries TRBV30 and TRBJ2-4; D possibly corresponds to TRBD1 (5 bases). The sample in question was CD4+ or CD8+ T cells sorted from blood, obtained in a trial of the OX40 agonist ivuxolimab. This TCR came from an adult with an advanced solid tumor such as melanoma, head and neck, liver or kidney cancer. The CDR3 loop reads CAWSVGVRPRGDIQYF. The CDR3 nucleotides are TGTGCCTGGAGTGTAGGGGTCAGGCCGCGCGGAGACATTCAGTACTTC.